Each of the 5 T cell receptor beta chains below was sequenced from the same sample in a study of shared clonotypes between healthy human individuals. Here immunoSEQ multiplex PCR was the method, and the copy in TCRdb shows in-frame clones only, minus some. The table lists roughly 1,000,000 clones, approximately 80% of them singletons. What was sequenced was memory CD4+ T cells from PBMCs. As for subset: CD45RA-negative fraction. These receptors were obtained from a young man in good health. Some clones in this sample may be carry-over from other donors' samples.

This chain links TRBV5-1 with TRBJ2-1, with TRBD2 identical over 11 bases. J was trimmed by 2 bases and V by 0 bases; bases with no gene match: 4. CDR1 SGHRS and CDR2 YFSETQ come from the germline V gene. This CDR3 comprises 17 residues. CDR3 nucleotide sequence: TGCGCCAGCAGCTTGGCGGAGACTAGCGGGACCTACAATGAGCAGTTCTTC. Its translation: CASSLAETSGTYNEQFF.

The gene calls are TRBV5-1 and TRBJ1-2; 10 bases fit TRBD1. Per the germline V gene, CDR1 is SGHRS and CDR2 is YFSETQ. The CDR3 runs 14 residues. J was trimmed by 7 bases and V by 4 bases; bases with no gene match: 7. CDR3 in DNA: TGCGCCAGCAGCCCGACGACAGGGGGCAGTGGCTACACCTTC. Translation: CASSPTTGGSGYTF.

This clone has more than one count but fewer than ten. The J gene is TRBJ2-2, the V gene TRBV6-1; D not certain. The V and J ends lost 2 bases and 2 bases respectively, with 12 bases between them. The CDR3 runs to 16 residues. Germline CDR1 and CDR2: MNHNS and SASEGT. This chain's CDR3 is CASSEYMTINTGELFF. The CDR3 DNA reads TGTGCCAGCAGTGAATACATGACGATCAACACCGGGGAGCTGTTTTTT.

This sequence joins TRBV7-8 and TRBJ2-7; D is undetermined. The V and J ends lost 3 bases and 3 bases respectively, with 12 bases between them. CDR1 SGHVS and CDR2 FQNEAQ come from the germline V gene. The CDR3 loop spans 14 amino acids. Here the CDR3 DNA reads TGTGCCAGCAGCTTCCCCCCACTCGTCTACGAGCAGTACTTC. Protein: CASSFPPLVYEQYF.

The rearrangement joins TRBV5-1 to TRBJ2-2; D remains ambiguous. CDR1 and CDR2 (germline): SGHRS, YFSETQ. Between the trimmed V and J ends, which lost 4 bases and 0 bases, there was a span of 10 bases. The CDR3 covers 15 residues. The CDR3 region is CASSIEPSNTGELFF. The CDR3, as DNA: TGCGCCAGCAGCATCGAGCCTTCGAACACCGGGGAGCTGTTTTTT.